The sequence of this TCR beta chain was determined in a study of PD-L1 blockade in urothelial cancer. Broader study findings: Durable-benefit cases showed more tumor-associated blood clone expansion at 3 weeks.

Trimming removed 5 bases from V and 3 bases from J, with 17 bases in between. Germline loops: CDR1 SGHTA, CDR2 FQGTGA. The CDR3 loop spans 17 amino acids. Using immunoSEQ multiplex PCR, the repertoire was profiled, and TCRdb retains in-frame clones only, with some absent. Here the sample spans roughly 45,000 clones, around four fifths being singletons. Concerning this clone itself: Its antigen remains unknown.

The sample's time point: peripheral blood 6 weeks after treatment start. V is TRBV7-3 and J is TRBJ2-6, with D perhaps TRBD1 (6 bases). This receptor was taken from a man in his 60s with urothelial cancer. The sample here was PBMCs, taken around atezolizumab (anti-PD-L1) treatment. CDR3 nucleotides: TGTGCCAGCAGCAGCCAACAGGGACGGGTTGGGGCCAACGTCCTGACTTTC. Translation: CASSSQQGRVGANVLTF.